The following is a TCR beta chain sequence with its context. The CDR3 spans 17 residues. In germline, CDR1 is SGHDT, CDR2 YYEEEE. The V end lost 4 bases, the J end lost 4 bases, and 23 bases lay between the germline ends. These data originate in a study of shared clonotypes between healthy human individuals. The method was immunoSEQ multiplex PCR; TCRdb's version includes in-frame clones alone and lacks a portion of them. The repertoire has more than 2 million clones, around 95% of them found once; the top ten carry less than 0.15%. The sequence derives from a man between 18 and 35 years old in good health. The source material was naive CD4+ T cells sorted from blood. Subset noted: CD45RA+ positively selected. This sequence joins TRBV5-6 and TRBJ1-2; D is perhaps TRBD1 (5 bases). CDR3 residues: CASSPTLTDDLFYGYTF. Here the CDR3 DNA reads TGTGCCAGCAGCCCCACCCTGACAGATGACCTTTTCTATGGCTACACCTTC.